This TCR beta chain derives from a study of T cell responses to AZD1222 COVID-19 vaccine. CDR1 and CDR2 from the germline V gene are SEHNR and FQNEAQ (reference sequence). V was pared by 1 base and J by 0 bases, with 10 bases between. The CDR3 is 16 amino acids. Assay used: immunoSEQ multiplex PCR; TCRdb lists only in-frame clones, some missing. The sample has over 100,000 clones, 85% to 90% seen once. The V call is TRBV7-9, the J call TRBJ1-3; the D gene is possibly TRBD1 (5 bases). This clonotype originated in an adult in good health. This specimen was peripheral blood, taken on day 0 of AZD1222 vaccination. This CDR3 reads CASSLVGPSSGNTIYF. Written as DNA, the CDR3 is TGTGCCAGCAGCTTAGTGGGGCCGAGCTCTGGAAACACCATATATTTT. The full variable domain, its missing parts supplied by reference TRBV7-9 and TRBJ1-3, is DTGVSQNPRHKITKRGQNVTFRCDPISEHNRLYWYRQTLGQGPEFLTYFQNEAQLEKSRLLSDRFSAERPKGSFSTLEIQRTEQGDSAMYLCASSLVGPSSGNTIYFGEGSWLTVV.